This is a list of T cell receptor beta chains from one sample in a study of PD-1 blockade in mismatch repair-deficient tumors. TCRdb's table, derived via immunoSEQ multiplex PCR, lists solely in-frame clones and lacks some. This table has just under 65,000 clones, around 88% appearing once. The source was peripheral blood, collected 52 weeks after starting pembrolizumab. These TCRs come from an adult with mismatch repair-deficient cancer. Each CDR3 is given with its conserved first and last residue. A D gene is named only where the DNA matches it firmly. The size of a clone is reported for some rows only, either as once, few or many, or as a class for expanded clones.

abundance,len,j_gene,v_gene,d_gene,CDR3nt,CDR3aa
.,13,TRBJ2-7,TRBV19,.,TGTGCCAGTAGCACGGGACTCCTCTACGAGCAGTACTTC,CASSTGLLYEQYF
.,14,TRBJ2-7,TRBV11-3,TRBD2,TGTGCCAGCAGCTCTGGGACTAGCGGCTACGAGCAGTACTTC,CASSSGTSGYEQYF
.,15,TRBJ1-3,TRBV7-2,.,TGTGCCAGCAGCTTAGAGGTGACCTCTGGAAACACCATATATTTT,CASSLEVTSGNTIYF
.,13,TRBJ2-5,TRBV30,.,TGTGCCTGGAGTACAGCCTTGGGGTCCCCCCAGTACTTC,CAWSTALGSPQYF
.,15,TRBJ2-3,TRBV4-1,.,TGCGCCAGCAGCCACTTAGCGGCTAGCACAGATACGCAGTATTTT,CASSHLAASTDTQYF
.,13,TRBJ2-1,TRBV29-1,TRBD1,TGCAGCGTGGAGGGACAGGGGGCCGATGAGCAGTTCTTC,CSVEGQGADEQFF
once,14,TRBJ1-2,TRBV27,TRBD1,TGTGCCAGCAGTTTATCGGCAGGGGGCTCTGGCTACACCTTC,CASSLSAGGSGYTF
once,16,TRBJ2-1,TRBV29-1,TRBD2,TGCAGCGTTGAACCGGGGACTAGCGGGAGTCGGTATGAGCAGTTCTTC,CSVEPGTSGSRYEQFF
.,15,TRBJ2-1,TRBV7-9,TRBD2,TGTGCCAGCAGCTTTACTCGACTAGCGGGGAATGAGCAGTTCTTC,CASSFTRLAGNEQFF
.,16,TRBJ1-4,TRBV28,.,TGTGCCAGCAGTTTTTCGGAGGGCCCCCTCAATGAAAAACTGTTTTTT,CASSFSEGPLNEKLFF
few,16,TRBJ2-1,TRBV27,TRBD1,TGTGCCAGCAGGTCGTTTTGGGACAGCTCCTACAATGAGCAGTTCTTC,CASRSFWDSSYNEQFF
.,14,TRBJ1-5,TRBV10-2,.,TGCGCCAGCAGTGTCGGACAAATCTTACGGCCCCAGCATTTT,CASSVGQILRPQHF
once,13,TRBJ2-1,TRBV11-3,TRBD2,TGTGCCAGCAGCTCCGAGCGGGAGGATGAGCAGTTCTTC,CASSSEREDEQFF
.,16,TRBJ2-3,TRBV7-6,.,TGTGCCAGCAGCTTAGGGTCCAGCGGTAGCACAGATACGCAGTATTTT,CASSLGSSGSTDTQYF
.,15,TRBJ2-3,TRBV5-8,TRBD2,TGTGCCAGCAGCTCCGGGACTAGCGGGACCGATACGCAGTATTTT,CASSSGTSGTDTQYF
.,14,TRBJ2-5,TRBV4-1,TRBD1,TGCGCCAGCAGCCAAGGGGACAGGGTAGAGACCCAGTACTTC,CASSQGDRVETQYF
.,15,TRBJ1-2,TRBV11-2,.,TGTGCCAGCAGCTCCCCCGAGGTAGGGGGGCCTGGCTACACCTTC,CASSSPEVGGPGYTF
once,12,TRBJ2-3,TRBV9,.,TGTGCCAGCAGCGACAGGGTAGATACGCAGTATTTT,CASSDRVDTQYF
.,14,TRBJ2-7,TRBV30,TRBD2,TGTGCCTGGAGACTAGCGGGAGAACTCTACGAGCAGTACTTC,CAWRLAGELYEQYF
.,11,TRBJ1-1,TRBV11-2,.,TGTGCCAGCGGCAGGAACACTGAAGCTTTCTTT,CASGRNTEAFF